This T cell receptor (beta chain) was identified during a study of blood T cell repertoires in COVID-19. Looking at the study overall: Samples of COVID-19 (acute and convalescent) were obtained from the United States, Italy and Spain. PBMCs, B-cell-depleted T cells, or T cells provided the cDNA or gDNA that made up the material.

Sequencing was performed with immunoSEQ multiplex PCR; in TCRdb, only in-frame clones are kept and a portion is missing. This table holds about 33,000 clones, around 84% found once. Losses at the gene ends were 0 bases for V and 5 bases for J; bases not matched to a gene: 6. Germline CDR1 reads MGHRA; CDR2 reads YSYEKL. The CDR3 totals 16 residues. The TCR originated in a man older than 75 with acute or convalescent COVID-19. The rearrangement links TRBV4-1 to TRBJ2-5; TRBD1 matches at 10 bases. Sequenced input: peripheral blood. CDR3 DNA sequence: TGCGCCAGCAGCCAAGATCAGACAGGGGGCGTGGAGACCCAGTACTTC. This translates into CASSQDQTGGVETQYF.